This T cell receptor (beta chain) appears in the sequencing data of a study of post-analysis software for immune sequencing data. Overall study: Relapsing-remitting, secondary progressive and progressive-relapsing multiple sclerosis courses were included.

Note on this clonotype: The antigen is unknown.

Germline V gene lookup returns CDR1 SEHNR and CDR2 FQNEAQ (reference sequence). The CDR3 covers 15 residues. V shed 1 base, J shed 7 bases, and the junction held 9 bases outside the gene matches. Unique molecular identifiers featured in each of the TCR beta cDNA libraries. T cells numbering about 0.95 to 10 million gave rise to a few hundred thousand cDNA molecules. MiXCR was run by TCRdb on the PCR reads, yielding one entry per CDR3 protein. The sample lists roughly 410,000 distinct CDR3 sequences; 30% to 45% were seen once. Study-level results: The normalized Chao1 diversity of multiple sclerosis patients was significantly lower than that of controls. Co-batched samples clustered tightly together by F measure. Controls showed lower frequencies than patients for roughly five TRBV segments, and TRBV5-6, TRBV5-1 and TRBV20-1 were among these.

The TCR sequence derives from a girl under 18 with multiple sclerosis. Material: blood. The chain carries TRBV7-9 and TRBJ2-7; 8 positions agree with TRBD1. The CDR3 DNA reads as TGTGCCAGCAGCTTAGACAGGGGGGCCACTCTGGAGCAGTACTTC. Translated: CASSLDRGATLEQYF.